These 13 T cell receptor beta chains were all obtained from the same sample, sequenced in a study of T cell responses to AZD1222 COVID-19 vaccine. The data were produced by immunoSEQ multiplex PCR, yet TCRdb's version contains in-frame clones alone and is incomplete. The sample contains fewer than 110,000 clones, around 84% of which appear only once. The material sequenced was peripheral blood, taken on day 0 of AZD1222 vaccination. The source of these receptors is an adult in good health.

The chain employs TRBV27 and TRBJ2-3; TRBD1 agrees at 10 bases. Germline CDR1 reads MNHEY; CDR2 reads SMNVEV (reference sequence). J lost 5 bases, V lost 7 bases, and 9 bases had no gene match. The CDR3 covers 15 residues. CDR3 in amino acids: CASNLRTGGKDTQYF. CDR3 DNA: TGTGCCAGCAACTTAAGGACAGGGGGAAAAGATACGCAGTATTTT.

This chain joins TRBV28 and TRBJ2-7, with 8 positions matching TRBD1. This CDR3 has 13 amino acids. V dropped 5 bases and J dropped 6; count of bases not matched to a gene: 6. Germline lookup yields CDR1 MDHEN and CDR2 SYDVKM. The CDR3 reads CASSRQGPGEQYF. CDR3 nucleotide sequence: TGTGCCAGCAGTCGACAGGGGCCGGGCGAGCAGTACTTC.

The J gene is TRBJ2-7, the V gene TRBV5-5; 11 bases agree with TRBD2. Losses at the gene ends were 1 base for V and 4 bases for J; bases not matched to a gene: 4. Germline-derived CDR1 and CDR2 are SGHKS and YYEKEE (reference sequence). This CDR3 is 15 amino acids long. CDR3 region: CASSLTSGRGYEQYF. The CDR3 DNA reads as TGTGCCAGCAGCTTGACTAGCGGGAGAGGTTACGAGCAGTACTTC. Variable domain in full (rest from reference TRBV5-5 and TRBJ2-7): DAGVTQSPTHLIKTRGQQVTLRCSPISGHKSVSWYQQVLGQGPQFIFQYYEKEERGRGNFPDRFSARQFPNYSSELNVNALLLGDSALYLCASSLTSGRGYEQYFGPGTRLTVT.

The J gene is TRBJ2-3, the V gene TRBV29-1, with 13 positions matching TRBD2. The length of the CDR3 is 15 residues. V lost 5 bases, J lost 3 bases, and 5 bases stayed unmatched. Germline values: CDR1 SQVTM, CDR2 ANQGSEA. The CDR3 DNA sequence: TGCAGCGTTCGCAGGACTAGCGGGAGTACAGATACGCAGTATTTT. Translation gives CSVRRTSGSTDTQYF.

DNA of the CDR3: TGTGCCAGCAGTTACACCCCCGACGGGTTGAGAGGCTACACCTTC. It codes for CASSYTPDGLRGYTF. The chain joins TRBV6-5 to TRBJ1-2; no clear D gene. CDR1 and CDR2 (germline): MNHEY, SVGAGI. CDR3 size: 15 residues. Trimming removed 2 bases from V and 8 bases from J, with 18 bases in between.

The chain joins TRBV7-9 to TRBJ2-5; 13 nucleotides line up with TRBD2. J lost 2 bases, V lost 5 bases, and 11 bases had no gene match. This CDR3 comprises 18 residues. Germline CDR1 reads SEHNR; CDR2 reads FQNEAQ (reference sequence). The CDR3 nucleotides read TGTGCCAGCAGCCCACGGACTAGCGGGAGAGTAGGGCAAGAGACCCAGTACTTC. Its protein product is CASSPRTSGRVGQETQYF.

This chain links TRBV29-1 with TRBJ1-3; 8 bases are a match to TRBD1. Germline loops: CDR1 SQVTM, CDR2 ANQGSEA. Losses at the gene ends were 7 bases for V and 3 bases for J; bases not matched to a gene: 8. CDR3 length: 14 amino acids. The CDR3 spells CSASQGAGGNTIYF. The CDR3 DNA follows: TGCAGCGCCTCGCAGGGGGCAGGTGGAAACACCATATATTTT.

The chain couples TRBV7-9 to TRBJ2-7; 7 bases are shared with TRBD2. V was pared by 5 bases and J by 2 bases, with 15 bases of the junction left unmatched. Germline assignment: CDR1 SEHNR and CDR2 FQNEAQ (reference sequence). The CDR3 runs to 17 residues. CDR3 sequence (DNA): TGTGCCAGCAGCCCAATCCGTACTAGCGACACTACCTACGAGCAGTACTTC. Amino acid sequence: CASSPIRTSDTTYEQYF.

On this clone: In the same sample, other DNA sequences code for this CDR3. The chain couples TRBV5-1 to TRBJ2-7; D uncertain. The CDR3 length is 13 residues. Trimming cost V 2 bases and J 0 bases, with 6 bases left between them. In germline, CDR1 is SGHRS, CDR2 YFSETQ. CDR3 sequence reads: CASSFTVSYEQYF. The CDR3 DNA reads TGCGCCAGCAGCTTCACAGTCTCCTACGAGCAGTACTTC.

The chain carries TRBV3-1 (or the pseudogene TRBV3-2) and TRBJ2-2, with a possible D match to TRBD2 (6 bases). The CDR3 extends over 12 amino acids. In germline, CDR1 is LGHDT, CDR2 YNNKEL (reference sequence). CDR3 coding DNA: TGTACGAAGACGGGGGAGCCCGGGGAGCTGTTTTTT. Encoded protein: CTKTGEPGELFF.

This clone was counted only a few times. The gene calls are TRBV7-9 and TRBJ2-5; 11 nucleotides agree with TRBD2. Germline V CDR1 and CDR2: SEHNR, FQNEAQ (reference sequence). The CDR3 is 13 amino acids. V lost 5 bases and J lost 5; bases outside the gene matches: 1. In DNA form, the CDR3 reads TGTGCCAGCAGCGGACTAGCGGGTGAGACCCAGTACTTC. It yields the protein CASSGLAGETQYF.

The V gene is TRBV6-5, the J gene TRBJ1-1; 11 bases are shared with TRBD1. Germline loops: CDR1 MNHEY, CDR2 SVGAGI. CDR3 length: 15 amino acids. Trimming cost V 5 bases and J 4 bases; bases outside gene matches: 6. The CDR3 loop is CASSPWTGGSTEAFF. In DNA form, the CDR3 reads TGTGCCAGCAGTCCTTGGACAGGGGGCAGCACTGAAGCTTTCTTT.

The J gene is TRBJ2-1, the V gene TRBV27, with 12 bases that match TRBD2. Germline loops: CDR1 MNHEY, CDR2 SMNVEV (reference sequence). The trim removed 6 bases at V and 4 bases at J, leaving 4 bases unmatched. The CDR3 extends over 15 amino acids. CDR3 amino acids: CASRQLAGGYNEQFF. DNA for the CDR3: TGTGCCAGCAGGCAACTAGCGGGGGGTTACAATGAGCAGTTCTTC.